This TCR beta chain appears in the sequencing data of a study of blood T cells in healthy people across ages. Study-wide results and limits: The study lacked donor CMV status, which possibly confounded expanded clonotype changes.

CDR1 and CDR2 from the germline V gene are SGHNT and YENEEA. The V segment lost 5 bases and the J segment 6 bases; nucleotides outside the gene matches: 8. The CDR3 extends over 16 amino acids. A note on this clonotype: Its antigen is unidentified.

A second roughly 6 to 11 cycle PCR used barcoded and J-beta primers. TCRdb re-analysed the 5' RACE reads in MiXCR, keeping a single row per CDR3 protein. The sample includes 1.5 million to 2 million distinct CDR3 sequences, about 50% of them seen just once. The receptor was derived from a woman between 40 and 55 years old in good health. Sample: blood. The chain carries TRBV11-3 and TRBJ2-5; TRBD2 aligns across 14 bases. In DNA, the CDR3 is TGTGCCAGCAGCCCCGGGACTAGCGGGGGTCAGAAGACCCAGTACTTC. Amino acids: CASSPGTSGGQKTQYF. Full variable domain (outside the CDR3, taken from reference TRBV11-3 and TRBJ2-5): EAGVVQSPRYKIIEKKQPVAFWCNPISGHNTLYWYLQNLGQGPELLIRYENEEAVDDSQLPKDRFSAERLKGVDSTLKIQPAELGDSAVYLCASSPGTSGGQKTQYFGPGTRLLVL.